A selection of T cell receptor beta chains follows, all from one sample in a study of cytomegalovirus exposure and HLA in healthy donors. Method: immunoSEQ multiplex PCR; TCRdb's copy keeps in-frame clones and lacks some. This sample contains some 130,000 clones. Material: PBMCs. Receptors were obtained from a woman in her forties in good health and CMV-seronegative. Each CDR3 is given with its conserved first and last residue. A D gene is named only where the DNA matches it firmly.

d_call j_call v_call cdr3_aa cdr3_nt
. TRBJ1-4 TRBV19 CASSIDPGDEKLFF TGTGCCAGTAGTATAGATCCAGGGGACGAAAAACTGTTTTTT
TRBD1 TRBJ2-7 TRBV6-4 CASRGKRIRTGERFEQYF TGTGCCAGCAGAGGAAAACGTATTCGGACAGGGGAAAGGTTCGAGCAGTACTTC
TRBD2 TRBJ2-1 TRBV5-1 CASSLARAGGQNEQFF TGCGCCAGCAGCTTGGCCCGAGCGGGGGGGCAGAATGAGCAGTTCTTC
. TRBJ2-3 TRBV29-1 CSALADSSTDTQYF TGCAGCGCTCTGGCGGACTCCAGCACAGATACGCAGTATTTT
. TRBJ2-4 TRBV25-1 CASSFRAQNIQYF TGTGCCAGCAGTTTCAGGGCCCAAAACATTCAGTACTTC
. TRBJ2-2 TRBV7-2 CASSLGPLGPTGELFF TGTGCCAGCAGCCTGGGTCCCCTGGGGCCCACCGGGGAGCTGTTTTTT
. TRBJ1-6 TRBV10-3 CAISETRDSNSPLHF TGTGCCATCAGTGAGACCCGGGATAGCAATTCACCCCTCCACTTT
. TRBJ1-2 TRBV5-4 CASSLPGLYGYTF TGTGCCAGCAGCTTACCAGGGCTCTATGGCTACACCTTC
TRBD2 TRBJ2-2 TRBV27 CASRQGGGAGELFF TGTGCCAGCCGCCAAGGCGGGGGGGCCGGGGAGCTGTTTTTT
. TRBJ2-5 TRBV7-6 CASRRSSQRRSQETQYF TGTGCCAGCAGACGTTCGAGCCAGAGGCGGTCCCAAGAGACCCAGTACTTC
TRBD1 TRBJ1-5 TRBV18 CASSPTGGDQPQHF TGTGCCAGCTCACCGACAGGGGGCGATCAGCCCCAGCATTTT
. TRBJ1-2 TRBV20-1 CSAREARTF TGCAGTGCTAGAGAAGCCCGCACCTTC
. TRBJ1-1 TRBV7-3 CASSLQENTEAFF TGTGCCAGCAGCTTGCAGGAGAACACTGAAGCTTTCTTT
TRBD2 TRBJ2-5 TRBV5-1 CASSRNTLAGGQETQYF TGCGCCAGCAGCCGAAATACGCTAGCGGGGGGACAAGAGACCCAGTACTTC
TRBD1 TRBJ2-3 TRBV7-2 CASSRDRGTDTQYF TGTGCCAGCAGCCGGGACAGGGGCACAGATACGCAGTATTTT
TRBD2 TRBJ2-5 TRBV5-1 CASSPEASGRETQYF TGCGCCAGCAGCCCGGAGGCTAGCGGGAGGGAGACCCAGTACTTC
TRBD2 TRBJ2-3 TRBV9 CASSVEPSGGTDTQYF TGTGCCAGCAGCGTAGAGCCTAGCGGGGGCACAGATACGCAGTATTTT
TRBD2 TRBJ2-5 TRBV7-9 CASSTGGTSGGTETQYF TGTGCCAGCAGCACGGGAGGGACTAGCGGGGGGACAGAGACCCAGTACTTC
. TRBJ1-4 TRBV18 CASSTGPATNEKLFF TGTGCCAGCTCGACAGGTCCGGCAACTAATGAAAAACTGTTTTTT
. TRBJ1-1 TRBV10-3 CAISEEFEAFF TGTGCCATCAGTGAGGAGTTTGAAGCTTTCTTT
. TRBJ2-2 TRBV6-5 CASSYGGPNTGELFF TGTGCCAGCAGTTACGGGGGCCCGAACACCGGGGAGCTGTTTTTT
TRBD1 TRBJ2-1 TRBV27 CASSPTSPRDRGRRNEQFF TGTGCCAGCAGTCCCACATCTCCCAGGGACAGGGGGCGGCGTAATGAGCAGTTCTTC
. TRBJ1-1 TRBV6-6 CASSYAQGGVNTEAFF TGTGCCAGCAGTTACGCCCAGGGTGGGGTGAACACTGAAGCTTTCTTT
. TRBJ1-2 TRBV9 CASSVDQGGGYTF TGTGCCAGCAGCGTAGACCAAGGAGGTGGCTACACCTTC
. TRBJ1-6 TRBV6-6 CASSLTRGNSPLHF TGTGCCAGCAGCCTGACCAGGGGAAATTCACCCCTCCACTTT
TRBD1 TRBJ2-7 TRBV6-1 CASMKGTGSSYEQYF TGTGCCAGCATGAAGGGGACAGGGAGCTCCTACGAGCAGTACTTC
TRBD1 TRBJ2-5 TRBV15 CATSVSFRDRRDF TGTGCCACCAGCGTTTCCTTCCGGGACAGAAGAGACTTC
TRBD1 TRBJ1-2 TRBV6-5 CASSTGGNSYGYTF TGTGCCAGCAGTACAGGGGGCAACAGCTATGGCTACACCTTC
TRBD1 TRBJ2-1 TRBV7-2 CASSIGGQGFNEQFF TGTGCCAGCAGCATAGGGGGACAGGGATTCAATGAGCAGTTCTTC
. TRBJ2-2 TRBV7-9 CASSPDSPNTGELFF TGTGCCAGCAGCCCAGACAGCCCTAACACCGGGGAGCTGTTTTTT
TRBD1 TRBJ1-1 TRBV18 CASSPQRQGMNTEAFF TGTGCCAGCTCACCACAGAGACAGGGAATGAACACTGAAGCTTTCTTT
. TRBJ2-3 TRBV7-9 CASSPGTDTQYF TGTGCCAGCAGCCCGGGTACAGATACGCAGTATTTT
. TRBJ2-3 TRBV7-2 CASSLAGGLADTQYF TGTGCCAGCAGCTTAGCGGGGGGGCTGGCAGATACGCAGTATTTT
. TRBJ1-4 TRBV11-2 CASTPGVNEKLFF TGTGCCAGCACCCCGGGAGTTAATGAAAAACTGTTTTTT
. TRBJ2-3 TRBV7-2 CASTRRDTQYF TGTGCCAGCACCCGTCGGGATACGCAGTATTTT
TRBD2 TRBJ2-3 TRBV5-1 CASSPSLAGAQIGTDTQYF TGCGCCAGCAGCCCCTCCCTAGCGGGGGCCCAAATTGGCACAGATACGCAGTATTTT
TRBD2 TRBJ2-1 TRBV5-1 CASSLGGLAVYNEQFF TGCGCCAGCAGCTTGGGGGGACTAGCGGTATACAATGAGCAGTTCTTC
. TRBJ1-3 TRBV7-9 CASSLSPTYRESGNTIYF TGTGCCAGCAGCTTAAGCCCAACTTACAGGGAATCTGGAAACACCATATATTTT
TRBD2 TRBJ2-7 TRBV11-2 CASSLVVRGEQYF TGTGCCAGCAGCTTAGTAGTGCGGGGGGAGCAGTACTTC
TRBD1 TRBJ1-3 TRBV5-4 CASSSQDRAGNTIYF TGTGCCAGCAGCTCGCAGGACAGGGCTGGAAACACCATATATTTT